Listed here are 11 T cell receptor beta chains from one sample, sequenced in a study of cytomegalovirus exposure and HLA in healthy donors. Sequencing used immunoSEQ multiplex PCR; TCRdb keeps in-frame clones, though not all of them. The sample holds more than 140,000 clones, approximately 88% seen once. The sequenced sample was PBMCs. Receptor source: a woman aged 18-29 years in good health and CMV-seropositive.

The CDR3 spells CASNSGSVNEQFF. Written as DNA, the CDR3 is TGTGCCAGCAATAGCGGGAGCGTAAATGAGCAGTTCTTC. J is TRBJ2-1 and V is TRBV5-4; 9 bases are a match to TRBD2. V lost 6 bases to trimming and J lost 7 bases; unmatched junction nucleotides: 5. CDR1 is SGHNT, CDR2 YYREEE, per germline (reference sequence). The CDR3 runs 13 residues. Based on the CDR3 plus reference TRBV5-4 and TRBJ2-1, the full variable domain is ETGVTQSPTHLIKTRGQQVTLRCSSQSGHNTVSWYQQALGQGPQFIFQYYREEENGRGNFPPRFSGLQFPNYSSELNVNALELDDSALYLCASNSGSVNEQFFGPGTRLTVL.

J is TRBJ2-3 and V is TRBV10-1, with 10 nucleotides matching TRBD2. This CDR3 has 14 amino acids. Germline-derived CDR1 and CDR2 are WNHNN and SYGVQD (reference sequence). V dropped 5 bases and J dropped 2; count of bases not matched to a gene: 1. The chain's CDR3 is CASSLAGDTDTQYF. Here the CDR3 DNA reads TGCGCCAGCAGTCTAGCGGGAGACACAGATACGCAGTATTTT.

The rearrangement uses TRBV14 and TRBJ1-2, with no clear D. Germline lookup yields CDR1 SGHDN and CDR2 FVKESK. V shed 1 base and J shed 4 bases, with 13 bases lying between them. The CDR3 is made up of 15 amino acids. The CDR3 sequence: CASSQGGNNPYGYTF. CDR3 in DNA: TGTGCCAGCAGCCAAGGCGGAAACAACCCCTATGGCTACACCTTC.

The chain carries TRBV7-9 and TRBJ2-7; D gene uncertain. The CDR3 extends over 14 amino acids. V was shortened by 1 base and J by 3 bases, with 10 bases between the two germline ends. Germline V gene lookup returns CDR1 SEHNR and CDR2 FQNEAQ (reference sequence). The CDR3 DNA sequence: TGTGCCAGCAGCTTAGGTGCTTCTAACTACGAGCAGTACTTC. Protein product: CASSLGASNYEQYF.

The chain couples TRBV19 to TRBJ2-5, with 7 bases fitting TRBD1. V shed 4 bases, J shed 5 bases, and the junction held 13 bases outside the gene matches. From germline, CDR1 is LNHDA and CDR2 SQIVND (reference sequence). This CDR3 is built from 16 residues. CDR3 region: CASSTRQGRTMETQYF. In nucleotides, the CDR3 is TGTGCCAGTAGTACCCGACAGGGACGGACCATGGAGACCCAGTACTTC.

The chain employs TRBV27 and TRBJ2-5; D possibly corresponds to TRBD1 (5 bases). Germline CDR1 is MNHEY and CDR2 is SMNVEV (reference sequence). With 0 bases removed from V and 5 bases from J, the gap between germline ends came to 16 bases. This CDR3 has 16 residues. CDR3 sequence: CASSLSRVMGRETQYF. In nucleotides, the CDR3 is TGTGCCAGCAGTTTATCCAGGGTAATGGGAAGGGAGACCCAGTACTTC.

This sequence joins TRBV7-9 and TRBJ2-7; TRBD2 agrees at 7 bases. The V gene end was trimmed by 7 bases and the J gene end by 6 bases; junction bases not matched to a gene: 12. The CDR3 spans 14 residues. Germline CDR1 reads SEHNR; CDR2 reads FQNEAQ (reference sequence). As DNA, the CDR3 is TGTGCCAGCACTATGGGGGGGACCACCGGCGAGCAGTACTTC. Its protein product is CASTMGGTTGEQYF.

The chain employs TRBV5-1 and TRBJ2-1; a possible D gene is TRBD1 (5 bases). V gave up 4 bases and J gave up 6 bases, with 14 bases separating them. The CDR3 contains 14 residues. Germline V gives CDR1 SGHRS, CDR2 YFSETQ. This chain's CDR3 is CASSPPSQGNEQFF. CDR3 coding DNA: TGCGCCAGCAGCCCCCCGTCCCAGGGCAATGAGCAGTTCTTC.

This chain joins TRBV6-1 and TRBJ2-5, with unresolved D. Per germline, CDR1 MNHNS and CDR2 SASEGT. V lost 6 bases to trimming and J lost 9 bases, with 23 bases between them. There are 15 residues in the CDR3. CDR3 DNA sequence: TGTGCCAGCAGACCACTCGGCGGAAACCCCGTGCCCCAGTACTTC. This codes for CASRPLGGNPVPQYF.

J is TRBJ2-5 and V is TRBV7-2; TRBD2 matches 13 bases. Germline lookup yields CDR1 SGHTA and CDR2 FQGNSA. The V gene end was trimmed by 6 bases and the J gene end by 4 bases; junction bases not matched to a gene: 5. The CDR3 runs 15 residues. CDR3 bases: TGTGCCAGCAGAGGACTAGCGGGAGCTCGAGAGACCCAGTACTTC. Its protein product is CASRGLAGARETQYF.

The J gene is TRBJ1-5, the V gene TRBV19, with 9 bases fitting TRBD1. This CDR3 has 16 amino acids. V shed 2 bases and J 7 bases; nucleotides not matched to a gene: 9. Germline CDR1 LNHDA, CDR2 SQIVND (reference sequence). CDR3 coding DNA: TGTGCCAGTAGTATATTATCGACAGGGGGAAACCAGCCCCAGCATTTT. Translation gives CASSILSTGGNQPQHF.